Listed below are T cell receptor beta chains from one sample, sequenced in a study of T cell responses to AZD1222 COVID-19 vaccine. Measured with immunoSEQ multiplex PCR; TCRdb has only the in-frame clones, and not every one. The data show 100,000 to 150,000 clones, 70% to 90% seen once. Here the sequenced sample was peripheral blood, taken on day 0 of AZD1222 vaccination. Every receptor here comes from an adult in good health. CDR3s include the opening cysteine and the closing phenylalanine or tryptophan. D genes are given only for firm matches. The size entry is marked missing in some rows and otherwise reads once, few, many or a size class.

clone_size	d_call	v_call	j_call	cdr3_aa	cdr3_nt
once	NA	TRBV4-2	TRBJ1-2	CASSQDVSSRGYGYTF	TGTGCCAGCAGCCAAGACGTATCAAGCCGCGGCTATGGCTACACCTTC
NA	TRBD1	TRBV28	TRBJ2-1	CASSTRQGRFYNEQFF	TGTGCCAGCAGCACAAGACAGGGTCGATTCTACAATGAGCAGTTCTTC
NA	NA	TRBV7-2	TRBJ1-5	CASSSLGGGYSNQPQHF	TGTGCCAGCAGCTCCCTCGGGGGGGGCTATAGCAATCAGCCCCAGCATTTT
NA	TRBD2	TRBV5-4	TRBJ2-6	CASSPLRGVFSGANVLTF	TGTGCCAGCAGCCCACTGCGGGGGGTATTCTCTGGGGCCAACGTCCTGACTTTC
NA	NA	TRBV19	TRBJ1-5	CASSITVQMTQHF	TGTGCCAGTAGTATCACAGTCCAAATGACCCAGCATTTT
NA	NA	TRBV9	TRBJ2-5	CASSVVTGRGETQYF	TGTGCCAGCAGCGTAGTTACAGGGAGGGGGGAGACCCAGTACTTC
NA	TRBD1	TRBV6-7	TRBJ1-1	CASIPGQGTEAFF	TGTGCCAGCATCCCGGGACAGGGAACTGAAGCTTTCTTT
NA	TRBD1	TRBV6-5	TRBJ1-6	CASRGQGDISPLHF	TGTGCCAGCAGGGGACAGGGGGATATTTCACCCCTCCACTTT
NA	NA	TRBV5-6	TRBJ1-5	CASSYSDSNQPQHF	TGTGCCAGCAGCTACAGTGATAGCAATCAGCCCCAGCATTTT
NA	TRBD1	TRBV9	TRBJ2-1	CASSVVDRGYEQFF	TGTGCCAGCAGCGTAGTTGACAGGGGGTATGAGCAGTTCTTC
NA	TRBD1	TRBV6-5	TRBJ2-7	CASSQGQSYEQYF	TGTGCCAGCAGTCAGGGACAGAGTTACGAGCAGTACTTC
NA	NA	TRBV9	TRBJ2-1	CASSVVGSPYNEQFF	TGTGCCAGCAGCGTAGTGGGGTCCCCTTACAATGAGCAGTTCTTC
once	TRBD1	TRBV29-1	TRBJ2-7	CSVEAGQGSKYF	TGCAGCGTTGAGGCGGGACAGGGTAGCAAGTACTTC
NA	NA	TRBV30	TRBJ1-2	CAWSVDGVYGYTF	TGTGCCTGGAGTGTGGACGGAGTCTATGGCTACACCTTC
NA	TRBD1	TRBV29-1	TRBJ2-3	CSGGQGATDTQYF	TGCAGCGGAGGACAGGGGGCAACAGATACGCAGTATTTT
NA	NA	TRBV5-1	TRBJ1-1	CASSLAGQTEAFF	TGCGCCAGCAGCTTGGCCGGGCAGACTGAAGCTTTCTTT
NA	NA	TRBV10-3	TRBJ1-2	CAIRGVEGRYGYTF	TGTGCCATCAGGGGGGTAGAGGGGCGCTATGGCTACACCTTC
few	NA	TRBV27	TRBJ1-5	CASSLRAREGQPQHF	TGTGCCAGCAGTTTAAGGGCCAGGGAAGGACAGCCCCAGCATTTT
NA	TRBD1	TRBV7-3	TRBJ1-6	CASSLGQGLNSPLHF	TGTGCCAGCAGCTTGGGACAGGGCCTTAATTCACCCCTCCACTTT
NA	TRBD1	TRBV5-6	TRBJ1-2	CASRKPGQANYGYTF	TGTGCCAGCAGGAAGCCGGGACAGGCTAACTATGGCTACACCTTC
NA	NA	TRBV5-6	TRBJ1-3	CASSFSSGNTIYF	TGTGCCAGCAGCTTTAGCTCTGGAAACACCATATATTTT
NA	TRBD1	TRBV25-1	TRBJ1-4	CASLDRAGVKLFF	TGTGCCAGCCTGGACAGGGCTGGCGTAAAACTGTTTTTT
once	TRBD2	TRBV6-5	TRBJ2-3	CASRSQAGYTDTQYF	TGTGCCAGCAGGTCACAAGCGGGATACACAGATACGCAGTATTTT
once	TRBD1	TRBV16	TRBJ1-5	CASSRDRGLMVAQHF	TGTGCCAGCAGCCGGGACAGGGGCCTGATGGTTGCCCAGCATTTT
NA	NA	TRBV5-1	TRBJ1-1	CASSLAAGTNTEAFF	TGCGCCAGCAGCTTGGCCGCGGGAACGAACACTGAAGCTTTCTTT
once	NA	TRBV6-5	TRBJ2-1	CASSLDTYNEQFF	TGTGCCAGCAGTCTAGACACCTACAATGAGCAGTTCTTC
NA	TRBD1	TRBV29-1	TRBJ2-7	CSPRQGHEQYF	TGCAGCCCTCGACAGGGCCACGAGCAGTACTTC
NA	NA	TRBV18	TRBJ2-2	CASSPQQDGTGELFF	TGTGCCAGCTCACCCCAACAGGACGGTACCGGGGAGCTGTTTTTT
NA	NA	TRBV11-3	TRBJ2-2	CASSLEGRATGELFF	TGTGCCAGCAGCTTAGAGGGCAGGGCCACCGGGGAGCTGTTTTTT
NA	NA	TRBV5-1	TRBJ2-7	CASSFVTPTLAASEQYF	TGCGCCAGCAGCTTCGTGACCCCTACACTAGCAGCATCCGAGCAGTACTTC
NA	TRBD2	TRBV7-2	TRBJ2-5	CASSLLILAGGETQYF	TGTGCCAGCAGCTTACTGATTCTAGCGGGGGGGGAGACCCAGTACTTC
NA	NA	TRBV12-3/TRBV12-4	TRBJ1-2	CASSTDSYGYTF	TGTGCCAGCAGTACGGACAGTTATGGCTACACCTTC
NA	TRBD1	TRBV7-2	TRBJ1-2	CASSLVQGVGYTF	TGTGCCAGCAGCTTAGTACAGGGGGTCGGCTACACCTTC
NA	NA	TRBV5-1	TRBJ1-2	CASSLMGSGNYGYTF	TGCGCCAGCAGCTTGATGGGTAGTGGTAACTATGGCTACACCTTC
many	NA	TRBV6-4	TRBJ1-6	CASSVKTGVVSYNSPLHF	TGTGCCAGCAGTGTGAAAACGGGGGTAGTATCCTATAATTCACCCCTCCACTTT
NA	NA	TRBV25-1	TRBJ2-7	CATDRGLGYEQYF	TGTGCCACGGATAGGGGTCTTGGCTACGAGCAGTACTTC
NA	NA	TRBV7-9	TRBJ2-5	CASSHPRSGPETQYF	TGTGCCAGCAGCCATCCCCGGTCAGGTCCCGAGACCCAGTACTTC
NA	TRBD1	TRBV7-9	TRBJ1-4	CASSRQGNGNEKLFF	TGTGCCAGCAGCCGACAGGGCAATGGTAATGAAAAACTGTTTTTT
NA	TRBD1	TRBV5-1	TRBJ2-3	CASRQGAGTDTQYF	TGCGCCAGCAGACAGGGGGCGGGCACAGATACGCAGTATTTT
NA	NA	TRBV25-1	TRBJ1-1	CASSVDRRNTEAFF	TGTGCCAGCAGTGTTGACAGGCGGAACACTGAAGCTTTCTTT
NA	NA	TRBV7-8	TRBJ2-7	CASTPPGGFSYEQYF	TGTGCCAGCACCCCTCCCGGGGGCTTTTCCTACGAGCAGTACTTC
NA	NA	TRBV2	TRBJ1-2	CASEDVPGGEGYTF	TGTGCCAGCGAGGATGTGCCGGGCGGGGAAGGCTACACCTTC
NA	NA	TRBV5-8	TRBJ2-6	CASSLAVFQIGSGANVLTF	TGTGCCAGCAGCTTGGCCGTCTTCCAAATTGGCTCTGGGGCCAACGTCCTGACTTTC
NA	NA	TRBV5-6	TRBJ1-4	CASSTRHSQYNEKLFF	TGTGCCAGCAGCACGAGGCACAGCCAGTACAATGAAAAACTGTTTTTT
NA	TRBD2	TRBV19	TRBJ2-7	CASRIGAGAPSYEQYF	TGTGCCAGTAGGATTGGAGCGGGGGCCCCCTCCTACGAGCAGTACTTC
few	NA	TRBV29-1	TRBJ2-1	CSVDRGAFLEQFF	TGCAGCGTTGACCGGGGGGCCTTCCTAGAGCAGTTCTTC
NA	NA	TRBV10-3	TRBJ2-5	CAISESGAETQYF	TGTGCCATCAGTGAGTCTGGGGCGGAGACCCAGTACTTC
NA	NA	TRBV7-9	TRBJ1-2	CASSSRASNYGYTF	TGTGCCAGCAGCTCTAGGGCGTCCAACTATGGCTACACCTTC
NA	TRBD1	TRBV5-8	TRBJ1-1	CASSFGTGKQAFF	TGTGCCAGCAGCTTTGGGACAGGTAAACAAGCTTTCTTT
NA	NA	TRBV7-8	TRBJ1-2	CASSRRDGGYTF	TGTGCCAGCAGCCGGCGGGACGGCGGCTACACCTTC
few	TRBD1	TRBV7-6	TRBJ1-5	CASSLGTGKDQPQHF	TGTGCCAGCAGCTTAGGGACAGGGAAGGATCAGCCCCAGCATTTT
NA	NA	TRBV18	TRBJ1-6	CASSGAPLKNSPLHF	TGTGCCAGCTCAGGAGCTCCGCTTAAAAATTCACCCCTCCACTTT
NA	NA	TRBV28	TRBJ2-1	CASSLTGIYNEQFF	TGTGCCAGCAGTTTAACAGGGATCTACAATGAGCAGTTCTTC
NA	TRBD1	TRBV6-5	TRBJ1-1	CASSSQGAGTEAFF	TGTGCCAGCAGCTCTCAGGGGGCAGGCACTGAAGCTTTCTTT
NA	NA	TRBV4-3	TRBJ1-1	CASSQDQGFNTEAFF	TGCGCCAGCAGCCAAGATCAAGGCTTTAACACTGAAGCTTTCTTT